The next 32 T cell receptor beta chains were all read from a single sample in a study of tumor-infiltrating lymphocytes in primary liver carcinoma. Reverse transcription of around 0.45 ug total RNA with a constant-region primer produced TCR beta cDNA. Generation of the TCR beta libraries relied on three nested multiplex PCR rounds using slightly modified ARM-PCR. The first two PCR rounds used TRBV1-TRBV30 primers with a Cbeta primer, around 10 cycles each. One entry per CDR3 protein results from TCRdb running MiXCR on the multiplex PCR reads. The table has some 100,000 distinct CDR3 sequences, about 62% seen once. DNA and RNA were both co-extracted from about 20-30 mg of bulk tissue that had not been sorted. Sample: liver tumor tissue from sampling region 2. The subset was: tumor region T2, inferior pole. The receptors derive from a woman aged 60-75 years with primary liver carcinoma and hepatitis B virus infection.

A word on this clonotype: Sequence at one end of the junction differs from germline and may be a read error. V gene TRBV11-3 combines with J gene TRBJ2-1; TRBD1 might be the D (5 bases). Germline V gene lookup returns CDR1 SGHNT and CDR2 YENEEA. The CDR3 sequence is 17 residues long. CDR3 nucleotides: TGTGCCAGCAGCTTGGGAAGGGGTCGTACATCCTACAATGAGCAACTCTTC. Translating gives CASSLGRGRTSYNEQLF.

Details on this clonotype: The junction differs from germline at one of its ends, possibly a read error. The chain couples TRBV7-9 to TRBJ2-1; D gene unclear. Germline CDR1 reads SEHNR; CDR2 reads FQNEAQ (reference sequence). CDR3 length: 13 residues. The CDR3 region is CASSLMAYNGQFF. CDR3 DNA: TGTGCCAGCAGCTTAATGGCCTACAATGGGCAGTTCTTC.

Note on this clonotype: The junction does not match germline at one end; this may be a read error. J is TRBJ2-3 and V is TRBV11-1; D remains ambiguous. Germline CDR1 and CDR2: SGHAT and FQDESV (reference sequence). The CDR3 sequence is 13 residues long. As DNA, the CDR3 is TGTGCCAGCATCATCAGACGTACAGATACGCAGTGTTTT. Translating gives CASIIRRTDTQCF.

By share of the sample, this clonotype is medium-sized (0.01 to 0.1%). This rearrangement joins TRBV11-3 to TRBJ2-1; 9 nucleotides align to TRBD2. Germline trimming cut 0 bases from V and 6 bases from J; bases unmatched to any gene: 12. The CDR3 covers 18 residues. Germline values: CDR1 SGHNT, CDR2 YENEEA. The CDR3 sequence is CASSLDRTSEPTRNEQFF. CDR3 DNA: TGTGCCAGCAGCTTAGATCGGACTAGCGAGCCCACCCGCAATGAGCAGTTCTTC.

This chain joins TRBV11-2 and TRBJ2-4, with TRBD2 matching 7 bases. Per germline, CDR1 SGHAT and CDR2 FQNNGV. With V trimmed by 5 bases and J by 3 bases, 19 bases remained unmatched. CDR3 length: 19 amino acids. Here the CDR3 reads CASSTRLVGGPRIKNIQYF. CDR3 nucleotide sequence: TGTGCCAGCAGCACTCGATTAGTGGGAGGGCCTCGGATCAAAAACATTCAGTACTTC.

Concerning this clonotype itself: A read error is likely, as this CDR3 ends without the conserved phenylalanine or tryptophan. It is unclear where the CDR3 begins or ends on the DNA, so no DNA is shown, and the CDR3 is as TCRdb lists it. The V gene is TRBV11-2, the J gene TRBJ2-7; the table's TRBD1 call for D was not verified on the DNA. The CDR3 spans 15 amino acids, including both terminal residues. Germline CDR1 SGHAT, CDR2 FQNNGV. The CDR3: CAGSLAGQPSYEQYL.

The gene calls are TRBV5-1 and TRBJ2-2; maybe TRBD2 (6 bases). The V gene's germline CDR1 is SGHRS and CDR2 YFSETQ. The CDR3 totals 15 residues. Trimming removed 4 bases at V and 6 bases at J, with 16 bases between. The CDR3 DNA follows: TGCGCCAGCAGCCAGCGGGCCGGGAGTCCCGGGGAGCTGTTTTTT. This sequence encodes CASSQRAGSPGELFF. Looking up the rest from reference TRBV5-1 and TRBJ2-2 gives the full variable domain: KAGVTQTPRYLIKTRGQQVTLSCSPISGHRSVSWYQQTPGQGLQFLFEYFSETQRNKGNFPGRFSGRQFSNSRSEMNVSTLELGDSALYLCASSQRAGSPGELFFGEGSRLTVL.

A remark on this clonotype: At one boundary the junction diverges from the germline segment, which might be a read error. The chain has TRBV11-2 and TRBJ2-3; 9 bases map to TRBD2. The germline V gene encodes CDR1 SGHAT and CDR2 FQNNGV. The CDR3 extends over 16 amino acids. This CDR3 is CASSPGTSMSTDTQYF. In nucleotides, the CDR3 is TGTGCCAGCAGCCCAGGGACTAGCATGAGCACAGATACGCAATATTTT.

As to this clonotype: In this CDR3 the conserved last residue, phenylalanine or tryptophan, is missing, so a read error is likely. This sequence joins TRBV5-1 and TRBJ1-2; D remains ambiguous. Trimming stripped 4 bases from V and 4 bases from J, with 17 bases between. CDR1 is SGHRS and CDR2 is YFSETQ in the germline V gene. CDR3 length equals 15 residues. CDR3 amino acids: CASSPGGPDGYGYTS. CDR3 nucleotide sequence: TGCGCCAGCAGCCCGGGCGGGCCAGACGGCTATGGCTACACCTCC.

Turning to this clonotype: The CDR3 carries no conserved terminal phenylalanine or tryptophan, so it likely arises from a read error. The V and J genes are TRBV28 and TRBJ2-3, with 9 nucleotides matching TRBD1. Germline V gene lookup returns CDR1 MDHEN and CDR2 SYDVKM. The CDR3 length is 17 residues. Trimming removed 2 bases from V and 0 bases from J; junction bases left unmatched: 6. CDR3 in amino acids: CASSLDLQGASTDTQYL. CDR3 coding DNA: TGTGCCAGCAGTTTAGACTTACAGGGGGCTAGCACAGATACGCAGTATCTT.

As regards this clonotype: A junction end diverges from the germline sequence, so it may reflect a read error. This chain connects TRBV29-1 to TRBJ1-2; D unresolved. The CDR3 is 13 residues long. Germline V gives CDR1 SQVTM, CDR2 ANQGSEA. This CDR3 is CSVRWSTTYGHTF. CDR3 nucleotides: TGCAGCGTTCGTTGGTCAACTACCTATGGCCACACCTTC.

This clonotype was seen repeatedly, ten times or more. V gene TRBV6-8 combines with J gene TRBJ2-1; D remains ambiguous. The CDR3 spans 18 residues. The V end lost 5 bases, the J end lost 0 bases, and 20 bases lay between the germline ends. Germline V gene sequence: CDR1 MNHGY, CDR2 SAAAGT. CDR3 sequence reads: CASSTPPTSPRSYNEQFF. For the CDR3, the DNA is TGTGCCAGCAGTACCCCACCCACTTCACCACGCTCCTACAATGAGCAGTTCTTC.

This sequence joins TRBV11-1 and TRBJ2-2; D is unresolved. The length of the CDR3 is 14 residues. The V and J ends lost 6 bases and 14 bases respectively, with 22 bases between them. Germline V gene data show CDR1 as SGHAT and CDR2 as FQDESV (reference sequence). The CDR3 coding sequence is TGTGCCAGCAGACCGAGACTTGACACCGGAGAACTGTTTTTT. Translating it yields CASRPRLDTGELFF.

This clonotype occurred once. The junction differs from germline at one of its ends, possibly a read error. In DNA form, the CDR3 reads TGTGCTAGTGGTTTGTTCCCGAACGAGCGGGCTTTAGGGTTAGGAGAGACCGAGTACTTC. Residues: CASGLFPNERALGLGETEYF. The gene calls are TRBV12-5 and TRBJ2-5, with D possibly TRBD2 on 6 matching bases. The CDR3 has 20 residues. CDR1 LGHNT and CDR2 FRNRAP come from the germline V gene.

A note on this clonotype: A much larger clone differs by one base, so this may be a read error. The rearrangement uses TRBV5-1 and TRBJ2-2, with 9 nucleotides matching TRBD1. CDR3 length equals 15 residues. CDR1 SGHRS and CDR2 YFSETQ come from the germline V gene. The CDR3 reads CANSSQGADTGELFF. The CDR3 region has the DNA TGCGCCAACAGCTCACAGGGGGCGGACACCGGGGAGCTGTTTTTT.

This clonotype was counted a single time. Sequence at one end of the junction differs from germline and may be a read error. V usage is TRBV29-1 and J usage is TRBJ2-2, with 11 bases aligning to TRBD2. The CDR3 is 17 residues long. Germline V gene data show CDR1 as SQVTM and CDR2 as ANQGSEA. As DNA, the CDR3 is TGCAGCATTGAGGGGCTAGCGGGAGGCCGGAACACCGGGGACCTGTTTTTT. Amino acids: CSIEGLAGGRNTGDLFF.

Regarding this clonotype: The CDR3 does not close with the conserved phenylalanine or tryptophan, likely indicating a read error. V usage is TRBV11-2 and J usage is TRBJ2-1; 12 nucleotides align to TRBD1. CDR3 size: 17 residues. V was clipped by 0 bases and J by 9 bases; unmatched bases: 9. Germline V gene lookup returns CDR1 SGHAT and CDR2 FQNNGV. DNA of the CDR3: TGTGCCAGCAGCTTAGATTCATCCGGGACAGGGGGCCTTGAGCAGTTCCTC. Translating gives CASSLDSSGTGGLEQFL.

Comment on this clonotype: Germline and junction disagree at one end, which may indicate a read error. The chain uses TRBV4-2 and TRBJ2-7; no definite D call. The CDR3 covers 14 residues. Germline CDR1 reads LGHNA; CDR2 reads YNFKEQ. CDR3: CASSQDSCPYEQYF. The CDR3 nucleotides read TGTGCCAGCAGCCAAGATTCTTGCCCCTACGAGCAATACTTC.

This clonotype was detected only a few times. The J gene is TRBJ2-4, the V gene TRBV29-1; D may correspond to TRBD1 or TRBD2 (5 bases each). Per the germline V gene, CDR1 is SQVTM and CDR2 is ANQGSEA. This CDR3 comprises 13 residues. V lost 8 bases to trimming and J lost 6 bases, with 17 bases between them. The CDR3 nucleotides are TGCAGCACTGAACACGGGGCCCGAAACATTCAGTACTTC. The encoded protein is CSTEHGARNIQYF. The full variable domain, in which reference TRBV29-1 and TRBJ2-4 provide the parts outside the CDR3, is SAVISQKPSRDICQRGTSLTIQCQVDSQVTMMFWYRQQPGQSLTLIATANQGSEATYESGFVIDKFPISRPNLTFSTLTVSNMSPEDSSIYLCSTEHGARNIQYFGAGTRLSVL.

V gene TRBV11-2 combines with J gene TRBJ2-6; perhaps TRBD1 as D (5 bases). V was shortened by 6 bases and J by 14 bases, with 20 bases between the two germline ends. Per germline, CDR1 SGHAT and CDR2 FQNNGV. There are 14 residues in the CDR3. CDR3 bases: TGTGCCAGCAGTCCTGCCTCTGGGGCCAGCATCCTGACTTTC. Protein sequence: CASSPASGASILTF.

Details on this clonotype: A read error may account for a junction end that differs from germline. The chain recombines TRBV29-1 with TRBJ2-3; 7 nucleotides align to TRBD2. CDR1 and CDR2 from the germline V gene are SQVTM and ANQGSEA. This CDR3 contains 13 residues. This chain's CDR3 is CSVMRGNTNTQYF. The CDR3 coding sequence is TGCAGCGTGATGCGGGGGAACACAAATACACAGTATTTT.

This clonotype was counted many times. This chain uses TRBV12-3 or TRBV12-4 with TRBJ1-3, with TRBD1 matching over 11 bases. With V trimmed by 7 bases and J by 4 bases, 3 bases remained unmatched. This CDR3 comprises 14 residues. The CDR3 protein is CASTDRGRGNTIYF. In DNA, the CDR3 is TGTGCCAGCACGGACAGGGGGCGAGGAAACACCATATATTTT.

About this clonotype itself: A much larger clone lies one base from this, so it may be a read error. V gene TRBV7-8 combines with J gene TRBJ1-2; D ambiguous. Per the germline V gene, CDR1 is SGHVS and CDR2 is FQNEAQ. V gave up 5 bases and J gave up 8 bases, with 18 bases separating them. CDR3 length: 14 amino acids. Written as DNA, the CDR3 is TGTGCCAGCAGCGTAGAGGACTCCCCACGGGGCTACACCTTC. It yields the protein CASSVEDSPRGYTF.

Regarding this clonotype: The germline gene is not matched at one end of the junction; a read error may be the cause. The gene calls are TRBV5-1 and TRBJ2-2; no definite D call. The V gene's germline CDR1 is SGHRS and CDR2 YFSETQ. This CDR3 is built from 18 residues. CDR3 protein: CTSSSLPRMGTNTGELFF. The CDR3 coding sequence is TGCACCAGCAGCTCCTTGCCCCGGATGGGAACGAACACCGGGGAGCTGTTTTTT.

This clonotype was detected many times. This chain uses TRBV5-6 with TRBJ2-1, with 8 bases aligning to TRBD1. Looked up from germline, CDR1 is SGHDT and CDR2 is YYEEEE. This CDR3 is built from 15 residues. Trimming removed 0 bases from V and 8 bases from J; junction bases left unmatched: 7. In DNA form, the CDR3 reads TGTGCCAGCAGCTTGGGACAGGGGAATAGTCATGAGCAGTTCTTC. Translation: CASSLGQGNSHEQFF.

The V call is TRBV6-5, the J call TRBJ2-7; 7 bases map to TRBD1. The germline gives CDR1 MNHEY, CDR2 SVGAGI. The CDR3 is 15 amino acids. The CDR3 reads CASSFWTGGIYGQYV. CDR3 nucleotide sequence: TGTGCCAGCAGCTTCTGGACAGGCGGAATCTACGGGCAGTACGTC.

On this clonotype itself: Germline is not matched at one junction end, which may reflect a read error. CDR3 nucleotides: TGTGCCAGCAGCCGACTAGCGGGTCCAGTAAACAAGCAGTATTTC. Residues: CASSRLAGPVNKQYF. The chain employs TRBV28 and TRBJ2-7, with 10 nucleotides matching TRBD2. The CDR3 has 15 residues. In germline, CDR1 is MDHEN, CDR2 SYDVKM.

About this clonotype itself: This sequence may be a read error, since a much larger clone differs from it by one base. The rearrangement uses TRBV28 and TRBJ1-2, with D perhaps TRBD1 (5 bases). CDR3 length: 14 residues. Germline CDR1 is MDHEN and CDR2 is SYDVKM. V gave up 5 bases and J gave up 1 base, with 11 bases separating them. The CDR3: CASSPQGDNYGYTF. CDR3 bases: TGTGCCAGCAGTCCACAAGGGGATAACTATGGCTACACCTTC.

This clonotype came up once. Just one base apart from a much larger clone, this may be a read error. The chain recombines TRBV7-3 with TRBJ1-1, with D possibly matching TRBD1 (5 bases). Germline-derived CDR1 and CDR2 are SGHTA and FQGTGA. The CDR3 runs 13 residues. DNA of the CDR3: TGTGTCAGCAGCTTAACTGGGGGGGGAGAAGCTTTCTTT. It specifies CVSSLTGGGEAFF. Complete variable domain (other parts from reference TRBV7-3 and TRBJ1-1): GAGVSQTPSNKVTEKGKYVELRCDPISGHTALYWYRQSLGQGPEFLIYFQGTGAADDSGLPNDRFFAVRPEGSVSTLKIQRTERGDSAVYLCVSSLTGGGEAFFGQGTRLTVV.

As for this clonotype: This may be a read error, as it is one base from a much larger clone. The CDR3 DNA sequence: TGTGCCAGCACACAAGGGCGGCAAGAGACCCAGTACTTC. Translated, it gives CASTQGRQETQYF. The chain has TRBV7-8 and TRBJ2-5; D is unclear. This CDR3 has 13 residues. In germline, CDR1 is SGHVS, CDR2 FQNEAQ. Deletions cut 7 bases from V and 2 bases from J, with 11 bases between.

On this clonotype itself: The CDR3 ends on some other residue instead of the conserved phenylalanine or tryptophan, so this is likely a read error. Because the CDR3's place on the DNA is in doubt, the DNA is left out and the CDR3 is given as listed by TCRdb. The J gene is TRBJ1-1, the V gene TRBV6-1. Germline V gives CDR1 MNHNS, CDR2 SASEGT. The CDR3 comprises 15 residues, both ends counted. The CDR3 here is CASSSPGLGHTEAFL.

Worth noting for this clonotype: Its ends do not fully match the called genes, so a read error is possible. J is TRBJ2-3 and V is TRBV11-2; D may correspond to TRBD1 or TRBD2 (5 bases each). The CDR3 is made up of 16 amino acids. Germline assignment: CDR1 SGHAT and CDR2 FQNNGV. Here the CDR3 DNA reads TGTGTCAGCGGCTTAGCAGGGCAGCAGTATTCAGATACGCAGTATTTT. This gives the protein CVSGLAGQQYSDTQYF.